The TCR beta chain described here comes from a study of beta chain features in type 1 diabetes. Points from the study as a whole: TCRB CDR3s from Type 1 diabetes patients were moderately but significantly shorter in all four CD4+ subsets.

This clone was observed a few times. Antigen: not known. The germline V gene encodes CDR1 SGHTA and CDR2 FQGNSA. Trimming shortened V by 6 bases and J by 6 bases, and 11 bases separated the two germline ends. The CDR3 contains 12 residues. Expressed TCRB transcripts got sequenced, as all isolated RNA was reverse transcribed. Using immunoSEQ multiplex PCR, the repertoire was profiled, and TCRdb retains in-frame clones only, with some absent. The sample gives 680,000 or so clones, roughly an eighth of which show up once; around 0.022% is in the top ten. This chain joins TRBV7-2 and TRBJ1-1; no clear D. Sequenced material: naive CD4+ T cells from blood. This TCR was sampled from a man aged 18 to 29 with type 1 diabetes. The CDR3 reads CASRPQGPEAFF. The CDR3, as DNA: TGTGCCAGCAGACCACAAGGGCCTGAAGCTTTCTTT.